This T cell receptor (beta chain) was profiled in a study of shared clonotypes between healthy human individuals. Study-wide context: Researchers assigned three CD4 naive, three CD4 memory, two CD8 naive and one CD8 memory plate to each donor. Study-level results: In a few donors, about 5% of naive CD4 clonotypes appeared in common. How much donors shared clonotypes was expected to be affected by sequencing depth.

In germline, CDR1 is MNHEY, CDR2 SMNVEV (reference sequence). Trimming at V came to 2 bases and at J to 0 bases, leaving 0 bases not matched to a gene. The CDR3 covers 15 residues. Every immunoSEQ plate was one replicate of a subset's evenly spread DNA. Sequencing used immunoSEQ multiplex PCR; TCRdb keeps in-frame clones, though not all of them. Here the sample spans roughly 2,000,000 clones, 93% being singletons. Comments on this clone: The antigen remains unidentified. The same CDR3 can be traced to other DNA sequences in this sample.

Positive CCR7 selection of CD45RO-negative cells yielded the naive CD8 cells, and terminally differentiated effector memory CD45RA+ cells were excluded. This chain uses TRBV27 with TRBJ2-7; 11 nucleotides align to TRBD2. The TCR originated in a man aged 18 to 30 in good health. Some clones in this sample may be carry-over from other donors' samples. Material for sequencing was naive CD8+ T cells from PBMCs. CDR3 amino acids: CASSLGLAGSYEQYF. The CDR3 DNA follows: TGTGCCAGCAGTTTAGGACTAGCGGGCTCCTACGAGCAGTACTTC.